Following are 6 T cell receptor beta chains from one sample sequenced in a study of cytomegalovirus exposure and HLA in healthy donors. The PCR used 60 Vbeta and 13 Jbeta primers. Using immunoSEQ multiplex PCR, the repertoire was profiled, and TCRdb retains in-frame clones only, with some absent. The sample contains 210,000 or so clones, 85% to 90% of which appear only once. The sample comprised PBMCs. The receptors stem from a human donor in good health.

This sequence joins TRBV7-3 and TRBJ1-5; no definite D call. The CDR3 has 14 residues. V dropped 4 bases and J dropped 5 bases, with 12 bases sitting between them. Per germline, CDR1 SGHTA and CDR2 FQGTGA. The DNA of the CDR3 is TGTGCCAGCAGCTCGCGAAAGTCCTATCAGCCCCAGCATTTT. It encodes CASSSRKSYQPQHF.

The chain combines TRBV5-4 with TRBJ2-5; 8 nucleotides align to TRBD1. V was clipped by 4 bases and J by 1 base; unmatched bases: 3. CDR3 length equals 14 residues. The germline gives CDR1 SGHNT, CDR2 YYREEE (reference sequence). This CDR3 reads CASSKTGAQETQYF. In nucleotides, the CDR3 is TGTGCCAGCAGCAAGACAGGGGCCCAAGAGACCCAGTACTTC.

The chain is built from TRBV4-3 and TRBJ1-1; D possibly corresponds to TRBD1 (5 bases). Trimming left V 0 bases short and J 4 bases short, with 24 bases between. The germline V gene encodes CDR1 LGHNA and CDR2 YSLEER. The CDR3 length is 19 residues. CDR3 sequence reads: CASSQDLGGLNRLSTEAFF. The CDR3 DNA is TGCGCCAGCAGCCAAGATTTGGGGGGACTTAATCGTTTAAGCACTGAAGCTTTCTTT.

The J gene is TRBJ1-2, the V gene TRBV29-1; 9 bases align to TRBD1. This CDR3 region has 16 residues. Germline V lookup: CDR1 SQVTM, CDR2 ANQGSEA. Losses at the gene ends were 3 bases for V and 4 bases for J; bases not matched to a gene: 12. CDR3 DNA: TGCAGCGTTGACCGGGACAGGGAATTTGTAGGCTATGGCTACACCTTC. Its protein is CSVDRDREFVGYGYTF.

This chain connects TRBV4-2 to TRBJ1-2, with 8 bases lining up with TRBD1. The CDR3 totals 17 residues. Germline-derived CDR1 and CDR2 are LGHNA and YNFKEQ. The junction had 10 bases not matched to a gene; V was cut back by 0 bases and J by 4 bases. The DNA for the CDR3 is TGTGCCAGCAGCCAAGATATAGAGACAGGGGTTATCTATGGCTACACCTTC. Residues: CASSQDIETGVIYGYTF.

In its sample, this clone was seen once. The chain links TRBV7-3 to TRBJ2-3, with 16 nucleotides matching TRBD2. J lost 0 bases, V lost 11 bases, and 5 bases had no gene match. The CDR3 has 16 amino acids. Germline V gene sequence: CDR1 SGHTA, CDR2 FQGTGA. The CDR3 sequence is CASGTSGRGSTDTQYF. As DNA, the CDR3 is TGTGCCTCGGGGACTAGCGGGAGGGGCAGCACAGATACGCAGTATTTT.